This paragraph covers one T cell receptor beta chain sequence. Its antigen is currently unknown. The CDR3 extends 3 residues past the end of the read, so its final part is completed from the germline J gene. This entry comes from a study of T cells in women clearing cervical HPV infection. Across the whole study: Case blood was drawn when the lesion was first found; control blood after infection became undetectable. Findings of the study overall: Repertoire richness, not evenness, was significantly elevated in CIN3+ cases versus controls. Cases and controls were distinguished at AUC about 0.79 by richness and V genes. TRBV6-7 relative abundance averaged roughly 0.099% in cases and roughly 0.17% in controls.

Sequencing used immunoSEQ multiplex PCR; TCRdb keeps in-frame clones, though not all of them. The repertoire shows 34,000 or so clones; the top ten hold 4.3%. Per the germline V gene, CDR1 is SGHTA and CDR2 is FQGTGA. This CDR3 spans 16 amino acids. Trimming stripped 1 base from V and 2 bases from J, with 14 bases between. The sample comprised blood buffy coat. This receptor was obtained from a woman aged 18 to 75 with a cervical HPV16 infection that either progressed to CIN3+ or cleared (not recorded which). The chain employs TRBV7-3 and TRBJ1-1, with D perhaps matching TRBD1 (6 bases). The CDR3 loop reads CASSLMGGGINTEAFF. CDR3 DNA (partial): TGTGCCAGCAGCTTAATGGGGGGGGGCATTAACACTGAA.